The 30 T cell receptor beta chains listed next were all sequenced from one sample in a study of early T cells in non-severe SARS-CoV-2 infection. TCRdb fed the 5' RACE reads into MiXCR, producing one record per CDR3 protein. The data hold 50,000 to 65,000 distinct CDR3 sequences, with 20% observed a single time. Sequenced material: whole blood, taken at baseline. All receptors come from an adult who was a healthcare worker with PCR-confirmed SARS-CoV-2 infection or an uninfected control (not recorded which).

The chain carries TRBV29-1 and TRBJ2-5, with D tentatively TRBD2 (6 bases). This CDR3 spans 14 amino acids. V was shortened by 0 bases and J by 7 bases, with 15 bases between the two germline ends. From germline, CDR1 is SQVTM and CDR2 ANQGSEA. CDR3 DNA: TGCAGCGTTGAAGATCGAGGAGGGGTAGTGACCCAGTACTTC. Its protein product is CSVEDRGGVVTQYF.

This clonotype was seen repeatedly, ten times or more. The rearrangement joins TRBV12-3 or TRBV12-4 to TRBJ2-5, with D perhaps given as TRBD1 or TRBD2 (5 bases each). Between the trimmed V and J ends, which lost 3 bases and 1 base, there was a span of 12 bases. The CDR3 totals 15 residues. CDR3 in amino acids: CASSFLLGAQETQYF. The CDR3 DNA sequence: TGTGCCAGCAGTTTTCTACTCGGGGCCCAAGAGACCCAGTACTTC.

The rearrangement uses TRBV7-9 and TRBJ1-2, with unresolved D. CDR1 is SEHNR, CDR2 FQNEAQ, per germline (reference sequence). CDR3 length equals 12 residues. With 7 bases removed from V and 6 bases from J, the gap between germline ends came to 12 bases. The CDR3 DNA sequence: TGTGCCAGCACCCCGGTATCCGATGGCTACACCTTC. This codes for CASTPVSDGYTF.

J is TRBJ2-1 and V is TRBV3-1; D uncertain. The CDR3 covers 15 residues. Germline CDR1 LGHDT, CDR2 YNNKEL (reference sequence). Trimming pared 0 bases from V and 2 bases from J, leaving 8 bases between. In DNA, the CDR3 is TGTGCCAGCAGCCAAGATTTAAGTACCTACAATGAGCAGTTCTTC. Protein sequence: CASSQDLSTYNEQFF.

The chain is built from TRBV6-1 and TRBJ1-5; TRBD1 is a possible D gene (5 bases). Germline V gives CDR1 MNHNS, CDR2 SASEGT. V dropped 6 bases and J dropped 3 bases, with 12 bases sitting between them. The CDR3 loop spans 14 amino acids. CDR3 DNA sequence: TGTGCCAGCAGGATAGACAGCCACAATCAGCCCCAGCATTTT. Protein product: CASRIDSHNQPQHF.

The table lists this clonotype with a few counts. CDR3 residues: CASSLSRHPYEQYF. In nucleotides, the CDR3 is TGTGCCAGCAGCTTAAGTCGTCATCCCTACGAGCAGTACTTC. This chain links TRBV7-9 with TRBJ2-7, with no clear D. Germline loops: CDR1 SEHNR, CDR2 FQNEAQ (reference sequence). The V end was cut by 2 bases, the J end by 2 bases, with 10 bases between. The CDR3 runs 14 residues.

This clonotype has only a few counts. The chain couples TRBV5-6 to TRBJ2-2; unclear D gene. Germline V gene lookup returns CDR1 SGHDT and CDR2 YYEEEE. The CDR3 consists of 16 residues. V was cut by 2 bases and J by 2 bases, with 13 bases left in between. The CDR3 sequence is CASSLLTAFNTGELFF. Written as DNA, the CDR3 is TGTGCCAGCAGCTTACTGACGGCCTTCAACACCGGGGAGCTGTTTTTT.

This sequence joins TRBV27 and TRBJ2-7; 10 positions match TRBD1. Trimming removed 6 bases from V and 2 bases from J; junction bases left unmatched: 4. Germline V gene data show CDR1 as MNHEY and CDR2 as SMNVEV (reference sequence). This CDR3 spans 14 amino acids. CDR3 region: CASREGQGPYEQYF. The DNA of the CDR3 is TGTGCCAGCAGGGAGGGACAGGGGCCCTACGAGCAGTACTTC.

This clonotype was seen only a few times. The genes are TRBV5-5 and TRBJ1-1; D unclear. This CDR3 has 16 residues. The V end lost 3 bases, the J end lost 4 bases, and 19 bases lay between the germline ends. Germline-derived CDR1 and CDR2 are SGHKS and YYEKEE (reference sequence). CDR3 in DNA: TGTGCCAGCAGCTCACGGGGAGGGAAAGCCGGCACTGAAGCTTTCTTT. It specifies CASSSRGGKAGTEAFF.

This clonotype was observed a few times. The rearrangement links TRBV30 to TRBJ1-2; TRBD1 aligns across 11 bases. Germline V gene data show CDR1 as GTSNPN and CDR2 as SVGIG (reference sequence). Germline trimming cut 5 bases from V and 8 bases from J; bases unmatched to any gene: 7. The CDR3 is made up of 13 amino acids. The CDR3 sequence: CAWRGQGARGYTF. In nucleotides, the CDR3 is TGTGCCTGGCGCGGACAGGGGGCGCGGGGCTACACCTTC.

A word on this clonotype: Sequence at one end of the junction differs from germline and may be a read error. The chain couples TRBV18 to TRBJ2-3; perhaps TRBD2 as D (5 bases). The length of the CDR3 is 12 residues. Germline V lookup: CDR1 KGHSH, CDR2 LQKENI. The CDR3 reads CASSTPGLDAYF. The CDR3 nucleotides are TGTGCCAGCTCAACACCCGGACTGGATGCGTATTTT.

The chain recombines TRBV19 with TRBJ1-5; 7 bases align to TRBD1. The CDR3 covers 17 residues. The V segment lost 6 bases and the J segment 0 bases; nucleotides outside the gene matches: 11. Germline-derived CDR1 and CDR2 are LNHDA and SQIVND (reference sequence). The CDR3 is CASRRTGQSYSNQPQHF. The CDR3 DNA reads as TGTGCCAGTAGACGAACGGGACAGAGTTATAGCAATCAGCCCCAGCATTTT.

The genes are TRBV4-1 and TRBJ2-7; tentative D call: TRBD1 (6 bases). Germline V gene lookup returns CDR1 MGHRA and CDR2 YSYEKL. The CDR3 covers 17 residues. V was trimmed by 1 base and J by 4 bases, leaving 20 bases between them. The CDR3 DNA is TGCGCCAGCAGCCAAGGTACCTTTCGTGGGGGACAATACGAGCAGTACTTC. Protein product: CASSQGTFRGGQYEQYF.

The chain carries TRBV2 and TRBJ2-2, with D unresolved. V was clipped by 4 bases and J by 0 bases, with 6 bases between them. From germline, CDR1 is SNHLY and CDR2 FYNNEI. The CDR3 is 14 residues long. CDR3 DNA: TGTGCCAGCAGTGCCACTTCGAACACCGGGGAGCTGTTTTTT. Translated, it gives CASSATSNTGELFF.

This clonotype was counted between two and nine times. The chain carries TRBV20-1 and TRBJ1-5; 7 bases agree with TRBD1. The junction had 10 bases not matched to a gene; V was cut back by 4 bases and J by 4 bases. CDR1 is DFQATT, CDR2 SNEGSKA, per germline (reference sequence). The CDR3 loop spans 15 amino acids. CDR3 sequence (DNA): TGCAGTGCTATTGAGACAGGGCTTGGGAATCAGCCCCAGCATTTT. This encodes CSAIETGLGNQPQHF.

The chain has TRBV7-2 and TRBJ2-3; 8 nucleotides match TRBD2. CDR3 length: 15 residues. Unmatched junction bases numbered 8, after V lost 5 bases and J lost 4 bases. CDR1 is SGHTA, CDR2 FQGNSA, per germline. As DNA, the CDR3 is TGTGCCAGCAGCCCGGGACTAGGGGGGGCAGATACGCAGTATTTT. It translates to CASSPGLGGADTQYF.

V usage is TRBV30 and J usage is TRBJ2-6; D is uncertain. CDR1 is GTSNPN and CDR2 is SVGIG in the germline V gene (reference sequence). The V end was cut by 2 bases, the J end by 7 bases, with 9 bases between. The CDR3 loop spans 13 amino acids. Here the CDR3 reads CAWSYLGANVLTF. In DNA form, the CDR3 reads TGTGCCTGGAGTTATCTGGGAGCCAACGTCCTGACTTTC.

V usage is TRBV10-2 and J usage is TRBJ2-1; D uncertain. V was clipped by 5 bases and J by 0 bases, with 8 bases between them. The CDR3 runs 14 residues. Germline CDR1 reads WSHSY; CDR2 reads SAAADI. CDR3 coding DNA: TGCGCCAGCAGTCGTCAGTACTCCTACAATGAGCAGTTCTTC. Translation: CASSRQYSYNEQFF.

This clonotype was recorded many times. This chain connects TRBV20-1 to TRBJ1-5, with TRBD1 matching over 10 bases. The CDR3 covers 15 residues. V lost 6 bases and J lost 2; bases outside the gene matches: 7. The V gene's germline CDR1 is DFQATT and CDR2 SNEGSKA (reference sequence). The CDR3 DNA follows: TGCAGTGCGAAGACAGGGGGCGCGGGCAATCAGCCCCAGCATTTT. Encoded protein: CSAKTGGAGNQPQHF.

Many counts were recorded for this clonotype. V gene TRBV12-3 or TRBV12-4 combines with J gene TRBJ1-1, with D hard to call. The CDR3 loop spans 14 amino acids. Trimming removed 3 bases from V and 1 base from J, with 9 bases in between. CDR3 DNA sequence: TGTGCCAGCAGTTTCCTACAGCAGAACACTGAAGCTTTCTTT. This codes for CASSFLQQNTEAFF.

This chain joins TRBV12-3 or TRBV12-4 and TRBJ2-3; 7 nucleotides match TRBD2. The CDR3 covers 16 residues. Trimming took 7 bases from V and 5 from J; bases not matched to a gene: 15. The CDR3, as DNA: TGTGCCAGCACTCCCTGGGGGGGAGACGGACAAGATACGCAGTATTTT. It codes for CASTPWGGDGQDTQYF.

The chain combines TRBV10-3 with TRBJ1-2, with D perhaps TRBD1 (5 bases). Trimming took off 6 bases at V and 4 bases at J, with 15 bases between the two ends. Germline CDR1 reads ENHRY; CDR2 reads SYGVKD. This CDR3 region has 14 residues. The CDR3 protein is CAIRPNEGLYGYTF. For the CDR3, the DNA is TGTGCCATCAGACCCAATGAGGGACTCTATGGCTACACCTTC.

V gene TRBV3-1 combines with J gene TRBJ2-2; D call uncertain. Looked up from germline, CDR1 is LGHDT and CDR2 is YNNKEL (reference sequence). V was trimmed by 6 bases and J by 3 bases, leaving 8 bases between them. The CDR3 is 13 residues long. DNA for the CDR3: TGTGCCAGCAGGTTCATGGACACCGGGGAGCTGTTTTTT. Residues: CASRFMDTGELFF.

The chain joins TRBV2 to TRBJ2-1; D ambiguous. The CDR3 runs to 11 residues. The V gene lost 11 bases and the J gene lost 4 bases, with 9 bases spanning the gap. Germline CDR1 SNHLY, CDR2 FYNNEI. CDR3 sequence: CAGPNYNEQFF. The CDR3 bases are TGTGCCGGTCCGAATTACAATGAGCAGTTCTTC.

This clonotype has just a few counts. The chain uses TRBV10-2 and TRBJ1-1; D unresolved. With 4 bases removed from V and 6 bases from J, the gap between germline ends came to 21 bases. This CDR3 is built from 16 residues. Germline CDR1 and CDR2: WSHSY and SAAADI. CDR3 sequence reads: CASSGQEDLFRAEAFF. The CDR3 DNA reads as TGCGCCAGCAGTGGGCAGGAGGACCTATTTAGAGCTGAAGCTTTCTTT.

This clonotype came up a few times. The gene calls are TRBV12-3 or TRBV12-4 and TRBJ1-3, with D unresolved. Trimming took 3 bases from V and 4 from J, leaving 7 bases between them. The CDR3 runs 13 residues. CDR3 coding DNA: TGTGCCAGCAGTTTCTCAGGAGGAAACACCATATATTTT. The encoded protein is CASSFSGGNTIYF.

The J gene is TRBJ2-1, the V gene TRBV4-1, with 9 nucleotides matching TRBD1. CDR1 MGHRA and CDR2 YSYEKL come from the germline V gene. With V trimmed by 4 bases and J by 14 bases, 9 bases remained unmatched. This CDR3 comprises 13 residues. The CDR3 reads CASSRITDRGKFF. DNA of the CDR3: TGCGCCAGCAGCCGAATCACTGACAGGGGGAAGTTCTTC.

The rearrangement uses TRBV21-1 and TRBJ1-2. TRBV21-1 is annotated as a pseudogene. CDR3 length equals 14 residues. The CDR3 reads CASSKVGKTYGYTF. The CDR3 bases are TGTGCCAGCAGCAAAGTAGGAAAGACGTATGGCTACACCTTC.

The rearrangement joins TRBV7-6 to TRBJ2-3, with 14 bases that match TRBD2. Germline V gives CDR1 SGHVS, CDR2 FNYEAQ. The CDR3 covers 16 residues. Losses at the gene ends were 4 bases for V and 2 bases for J; bases not matched to a gene: 2. The CDR3, as DNA: TGTGCCAGCAGCTCGGGACTAGCGGGGGCCACAGATACGCAGTATTTT. It is translated as CASSSGLAGATDTQYF.

The chain employs TRBV12-3 or TRBV12-4 and TRBJ2-7; D uncertain. Trimming took 6 bases from V and 5 from J, leaving 17 bases between them. The CDR3 spans 14 residues. The CDR3, as DNA: TGTGCCAGCAGGCCGTCGCCCACCAATAACGAGCAGTACTTC. It encodes CASRPSPTNNEQYF.